This T cell receptor (beta chain) was recovered during a study of cytomegalovirus exposure and HLA in healthy donors. Findings of the study overall: Rarity marked most TCR sequences, yet some public TCRs occurred in many donors. Both high specificity and high sensitivity reportedly marked the classifier's diagnosis of cytomegalovirus status. Through in vitro validation, a few CMV-associated chains were shown to be specific for CMV antigens. Cytomegalovirus-associated status was assigned to 164 TCR beta chains.

V lost 3 bases and J lost 4; bases outside the gene matches: 8. CDR3 length: 16 residues. CDR1 is SEHNR and CDR2 is FQNEAQ in the germline V gene (reference sequence). Only one count was recorded for this clone. Its antigen remains unknown. Only in-frame clones appear in the TCRdb table, and some are missing; sequencing was by immunoSEQ multiplex PCR. The sample includes roughly 52,000 clones, around 93% of them seen just once. The receptor comes from a young woman in good health and CMV-seropositive. The material sequenced was PBMCs. The V call is TRBV7-9, the J call TRBJ2-5; 10 positions agree with TRBD1. CDR3 in amino acids: CASSFVGDRGGETQYF. The CDR3 region has the DNA TGTGCCAGCAGCTTCGTAGGGGACAGGGGTGGAGAGACCCAGTACTTC.